This is a list of T cell receptor beta chains from one sample in a study of T cells in Graves' hyperthyroidism and ophthalmopathy. In TCRdb, the multiplex PCR reads were re-called with MiXCR into one record per CDR3 protein. The table has approximately 370,000 distinct CDR3 sequences, about 16% seen once. The sequenced material came from blood. The receptors come from a woman between 25 and 40 years old with Graves' hyperthyroidism. Both conserved end residues are trimmed from each CDR3. Fields, in order: clone size, D gene, V gene, CDR3 protein. D genes are given only for firm matches. Where a row states a size, it is once, few, many or the class of an expanded clone; other rows omit it.

clone size: -; D gene: -; V gene: TRBV29-1; CDR3 protein: SVAGTDVTQY
clone size: many; D gene: -; V gene: TRBV20-1; CDR3 protein: SASLALEQY
clone size: few; D gene: TRBD2; V gene: TRBV9; CDR3 protein: ASTRTLAGEGNEQF
clone size: -; D gene: TRBD1; V gene: TRBV2; CDR3 protein: ASRTGGTYGYT
clone size: many; D gene: TRBD2; V gene: TRBV28; CDR3 protein: ASRPDGGGDEQF
clone size: few; D gene: TRBD2; V gene: TRBV3-1; CDR3 protein: ASSQGIAGGYNEQF
clone size: -; D gene: TRBD2; V gene: TRBV19; CDR3 protein: ASSISGIPNEQF
clone size: -; D gene: -; V gene: TRBV11-2; CDR3 protein: ASSLELAASTDTQY
clone size: few; D gene: TRBD2; V gene: TRBV20-1; CDR3 protein: SARGYSGSIINEQF
clone size: few; D gene: -; V gene: TRBV27; CDR3 protein: ASSFQGMTGELF
clone size: many; D gene: -; V gene: TRBV3-1; CDR3 protein: ASSIHNRNTEAF
clone size: -; D gene: TRBD1; V gene: TRBV14; CDR3 protein: ASSRKGGTGRAYNEQF
clone size: many; D gene: -; V gene: TRBV20-1; CDR3 protein: SASLTEAF
clone size: many; D gene: -; V gene: TRBV29-1; CDR3 protein: SVAGRMNTEAF
clone size: many; D gene: TRBD1; V gene: TRBV27; CDR3 protein: ASSGTGLAYGYT
clone size: many; D gene: -; V gene: TRBV12-3/TRBV12-4; CDR3 protein: ASSLDGGFQPQH
clone size: -; D gene: -; V gene: TRBV20-1; CDR3 protein: SARVRRNTEAF
clone size: -; D gene: TRBD2; V gene: TRBV6-1; CDR3 protein: ASFAGGSDTQY
clone size: many; D gene: TRBD1; V gene: TRBV6-1; CDR3 protein: ASSEDRGLAGFTGELF
clone size: few; D gene: TRBD1; V gene: TRBV19; CDR3 protein: ASSILGQGEETQY
clone size: -; D gene: -; V gene: TRBV28; CDR3 protein: ASSLSHSWVSEQF
clone size: few; D gene: TRBD1; V gene: TRBV2; CDR3 protein: ASRVPGQGASNEKLF
clone size: many; D gene: -; V gene: TRBV29-1; CDR3 protein: SVGSASANTGELF
clone size: few; D gene: TRBD1; V gene: TRBV28; CDR3 protein: ASSIQGDGEQF
clone size: many; D gene: TRBD1; V gene: TRBV7-2; CDR3 protein: ASSLTGGAGMRGYT
clone size: -; D gene: TRBD2; V gene: TRBV15; CDR3 protein: ATSRDGGRAGEQF
clone size: many; D gene: TRBD2; V gene: TRBV12-3/TRBV12-4; CDR3 protein: ASSQRTSGRSADTQY
clone size: many; D gene: -; V gene: TRBV20-1; CDR3 protein: SARLPRTGANVLT
clone size: few; D gene: TRBD2; V gene: TRBV18; CDR3 protein: ASSPELAGNGEQY
clone size: many; D gene: TRBD1; V gene: TRBV27; CDR3 protein: ASSPGTGGIREAF
clone size: -; D gene: -; V gene: TRBV4-2; CDR3 protein: ASSQVEGFRETQY
clone size: many; D gene: -; V gene: TRBV12-3/TRBV12-4; CDR3 protein: ASSFQGNTGELF
clone size: many; D gene: TRBD2; V gene: TRBV29-1; CDR3 protein: SVDMGLAGGVTDTQY
clone size: few; D gene: -; V gene: TRBV19; CDR3 protein: ASSISDGSSNQPQH
clone size: -; D gene: -; V gene: TRBV20-1; CDR3 protein: SARDAGHEQF
clone size: -; D gene: TRBD2; V gene: TRBV12-3/TRBV12-4; CDR3 protein: ASSSTRTSEQF
clone size: many; D gene: -; V gene: TRBV7-3; CDR3 protein: ASSLSIGDTQY
clone size: few; D gene: TRBD2; V gene: TRBV11-2; CDR3 protein: ASSLDTWGRALDTDTQY
clone size: -; D gene: -; V gene: TRBV3-1; CDR3 protein: ASSQVGYGSESEQY
clone size: many; D gene: -; V gene: TRBV5-1; CDR3 protein: ASSLNGQRNGEQF
clone size: few; D gene: TRBD1; V gene: TRBV20-1; CDR3 protein: SARAGQGVSPLH
clone size: -; D gene: TRBD1; V gene: TRBV5-1; CDR3 protein: ASSLALDRGYEQF
clone size: -; D gene: -; V gene: TRBV15; CDR3 protein: ATRLTANTGELF
clone size: -; D gene: TRBD1; V gene: TRBV20-1; CDR3 protein: SAQRGLPETQY
clone size: -; D gene: TRBD1; V gene: TRBV10-3; CDR3 protein: AIGTGNSGANVLT
clone size: many; D gene: -; V gene: TRBV29-1; CDR3 protein: SVVPYSYNEQF
clone size: -; D gene: TRBD1; V gene: TRBV6-5; CDR3 protein: ASSLPVQGATSYEQY
clone size: few; D gene: TRBD1; V gene: TRBV3-1; CDR3 protein: ASGRGYEQY
clone size: -; D gene: TRBD2; V gene: TRBV7-9; CDR3 protein: ASQRTSDTYQETQY
clone size: many; D gene: TRBD1; V gene: TRBV18; CDR3 protein: ASSPPGQGTSYEQY
clone size: many; D gene: -; V gene: TRBV27; CDR3 protein: ASKYRYRVETSTDTQY
clone size: -; D gene: TRBD2; V gene: TRBV19; CDR3 protein: ASSALAGKIYNEQF
clone size: -; D gene: -; V gene: TRBV24-1; CDR3 protein: ATSSDVGGRLF
clone size: many; D gene: -; V gene: TRBV7-2; CDR3 protein: ASSPGLLQQY
clone size: -; D gene: TRBD1; V gene: TRBV5-1; CDR3 protein: ASSLAGGHVLGEQY
clone size: many; D gene: -; V gene: TRBV12-3/TRBV12-4; CDR3 protein: ASSLQYEQY
clone size: many; D gene: TRBD1; V gene: TRBV3-1; CDR3 protein: ASSQGGQGAFSYEQY
clone size: -; D gene: -; V gene: TRBV10-3; CDR3 protein: AISEGLSKNIQY
clone size: many; D gene: TRBD1; V gene: TRBV6-1; CDR3 protein: ASNSRAQGTDTQY
clone size: many; D gene: TRBD2; V gene: TRBV28; CDR3 protein: ASSLRIGGARETQY